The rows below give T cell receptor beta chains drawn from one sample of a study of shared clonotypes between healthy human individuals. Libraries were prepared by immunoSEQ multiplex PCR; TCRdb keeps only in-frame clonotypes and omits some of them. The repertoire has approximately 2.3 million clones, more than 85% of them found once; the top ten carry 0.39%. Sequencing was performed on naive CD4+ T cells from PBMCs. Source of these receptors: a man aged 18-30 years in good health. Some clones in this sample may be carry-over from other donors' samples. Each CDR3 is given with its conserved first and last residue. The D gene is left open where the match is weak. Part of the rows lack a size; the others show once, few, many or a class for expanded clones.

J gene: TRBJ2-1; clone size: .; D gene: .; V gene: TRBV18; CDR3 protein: CASSPPSNSNEQFF; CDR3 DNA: TGTGCCAGCTCACCACCGTCCAATAGTAATGAGCAGTTCTTC
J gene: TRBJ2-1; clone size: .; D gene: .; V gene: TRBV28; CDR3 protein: CASSLGGANYNEQFF; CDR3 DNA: TGTGCCAGCAGTTTGGGCGGAGCGAACTACAATGAGCAGTTCTTC
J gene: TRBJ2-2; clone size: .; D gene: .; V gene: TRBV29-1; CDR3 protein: CSGSSGSPSPSITNTGELFF; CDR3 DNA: TGCAGCGGGTCAAGCGGGTCCCCTAGCCCCTCAATTACGAACACCGGGGAGCTGTTTTTT
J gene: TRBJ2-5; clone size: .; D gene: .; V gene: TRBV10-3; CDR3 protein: CAISASTVETQYF; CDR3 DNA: TGTGCCATCAGTGCTAGTACAGTCGAGACCCAGTACTTC
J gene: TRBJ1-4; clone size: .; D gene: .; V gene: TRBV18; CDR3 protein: CASSPQGETNEKLFF; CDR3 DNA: TGTGCCAGCTCACCACAGGGAGAAACTAATGAAAAACTGTTTTTT
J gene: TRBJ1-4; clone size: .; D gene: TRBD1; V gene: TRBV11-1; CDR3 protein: CASSRRRDRVEKLFF; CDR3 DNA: TGTGCCAGCAGCCGGCGCCGGGACAGGGTTGAAAAACTGTTTTTT
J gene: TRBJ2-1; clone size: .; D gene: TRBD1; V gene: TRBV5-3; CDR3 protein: CARCQKWGQTYNEQFF; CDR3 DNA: TGTGCCAGATGTCAAAAGTGGGGACAGACGTACAATGAGCAGTTCTTC
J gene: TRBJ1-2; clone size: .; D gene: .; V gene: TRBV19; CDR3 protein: CASSMGGTYGYTF; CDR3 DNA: TGTGCCAGTAGTATGGGGGGAACCTATGGCTACACCTTC
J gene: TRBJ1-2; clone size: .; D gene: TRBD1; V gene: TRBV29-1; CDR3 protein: CSVKQGLGYGYTF; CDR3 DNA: TGCAGCGTCAAACAGGGGCTGGGCTATGGCTACACCTTC
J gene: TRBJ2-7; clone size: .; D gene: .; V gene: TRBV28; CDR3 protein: CASSPTKPNEQYF; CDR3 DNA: TGTGCCAGCAGTCCAACAAAGCCCAACGAGCAGTACTTC
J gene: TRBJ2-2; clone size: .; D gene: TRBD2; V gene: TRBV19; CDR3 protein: CASSSRGSGSNGELFF; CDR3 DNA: TGTGCCAGTAGTTCCCGGGGTAGCGGGAGCAACGGGGAGCTGTTTTTT
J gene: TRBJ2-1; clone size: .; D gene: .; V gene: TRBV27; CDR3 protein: CASSLIGRGSAGYNEQFF; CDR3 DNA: TGTGCCAGCAGTTTAATAGGTAGGGGCTCCGCAGGGTACAATGAGCAGTTCTTC
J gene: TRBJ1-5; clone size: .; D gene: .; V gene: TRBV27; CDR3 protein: CASSLDRINLNQPQHF; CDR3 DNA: TGTGCCAGCAGTTTAGACAGAATAAACCTTAATCAGCCCCAGCATTTT
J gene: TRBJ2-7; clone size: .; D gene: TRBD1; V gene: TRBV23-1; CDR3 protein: CASSQKYQEDRAYEQYF; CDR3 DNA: TGCGCCAGCAGTCAAAAATACCAGGAAGACAGGGCCTACGAGCAGTACTTC
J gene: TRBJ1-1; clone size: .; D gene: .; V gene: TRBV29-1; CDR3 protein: CSVETAMNTEAFF; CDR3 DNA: TGCAGCGTTGAGACAGCCATGAACACTGAAGCTTTCTTT
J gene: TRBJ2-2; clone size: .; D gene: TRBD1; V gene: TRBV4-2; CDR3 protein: CASSRSRTGIGELFF; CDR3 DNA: TGTGCCAGCAGTCGAAGCCGGACAGGGATAGGGGAGCTGTTTTTT
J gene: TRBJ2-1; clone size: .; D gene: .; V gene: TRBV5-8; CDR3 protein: CASSWGSTYNEQFF; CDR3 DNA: TGTGCCAGCAGCTGGGGCAGCACCTACAATGAGCAGTTCTTC
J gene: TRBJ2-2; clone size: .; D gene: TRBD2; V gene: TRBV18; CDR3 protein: CASSYIAGRNTGELFF; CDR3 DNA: TGTGCCAGCTCATATATAGCGGGAAGGAACACCGGGGAGCTGTTTTTT
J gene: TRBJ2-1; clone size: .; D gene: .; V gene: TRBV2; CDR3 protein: CASSWTRGIEQFF; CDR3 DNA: TGTGCCAGCAGTTGGACACGGGGAATTGAGCAGTTCTTC
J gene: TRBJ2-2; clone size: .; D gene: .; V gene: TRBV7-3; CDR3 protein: CASSLDIGRTGELFF; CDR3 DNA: TGTGCCAGCAGCTTAGATATCGGTCGCACCGGGGAGCTGTTTTTT
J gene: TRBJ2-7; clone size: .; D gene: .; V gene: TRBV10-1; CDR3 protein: CASSELGTYEQYF; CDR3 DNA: TGCGCCAGCAGTGAGTTGGGGACCTACGAGCAGTACTTC
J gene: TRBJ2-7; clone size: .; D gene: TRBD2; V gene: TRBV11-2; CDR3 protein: CASSPTSGRSTYEQYF; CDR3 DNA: TGTGCCAGCAGCCCGACTAGCGGGAGATCCACCTACGAGCAGTACTTC
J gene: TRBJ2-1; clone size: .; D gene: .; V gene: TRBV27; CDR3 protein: CASSSQLAPYNEQFF; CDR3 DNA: TGTGCCAGCAGTTCTCAGCTAGCGCCCTACAATGAGCAGTTCTTC
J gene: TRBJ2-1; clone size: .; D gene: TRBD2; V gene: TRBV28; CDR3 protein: CASSPLSGGGNEQFF; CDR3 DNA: TGTGCCAGCAGTCCTTTAAGCGGGGGGGGTAATGAGCAGTTCTTC
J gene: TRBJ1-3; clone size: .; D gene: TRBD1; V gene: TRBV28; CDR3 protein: CASSFRGRNTIYF; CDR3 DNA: TGTGCCAGCAGTTTCAGGGGGCGAAACACCATATATTTT
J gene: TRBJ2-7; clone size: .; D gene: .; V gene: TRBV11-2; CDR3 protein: CASSLDGSGWLF; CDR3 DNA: TGTGCCAGCAGCTTAGATGGGTCAGGGTGGCTCTTC
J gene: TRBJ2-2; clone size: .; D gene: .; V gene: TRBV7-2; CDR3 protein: CASSLGLPNTGELFF; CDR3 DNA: TGTGCCAGCAGCTTAGGGCTTCCGAACACCGGGGAGCTGTTTTTT
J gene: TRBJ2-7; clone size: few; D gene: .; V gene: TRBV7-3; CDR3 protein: CASSLAAGRLYEQYF; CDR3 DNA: TGTGCCAGCAGCTTAGCGGCGGGGCGACTCTACGAGCAGTACTTC
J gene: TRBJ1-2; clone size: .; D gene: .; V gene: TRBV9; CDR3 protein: CASSVVMGSGSYTF; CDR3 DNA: TGTGCCAGCAGCGTAGTGATGGGGAGCGGCAGCTACACCTTC
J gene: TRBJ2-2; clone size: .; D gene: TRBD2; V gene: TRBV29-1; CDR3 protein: CSVGPGRANGELFF; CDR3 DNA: TGCAGCGTTGGCCCCGGGAGGGCCAACGGGGAGCTGTTTTTT
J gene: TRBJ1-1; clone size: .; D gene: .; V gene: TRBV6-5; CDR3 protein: CASSYSTPPANTEAFF; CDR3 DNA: TGTGCCAGCAGTTACTCAACCCCTCCAGCGAACACTGAAGCTTTCTTT
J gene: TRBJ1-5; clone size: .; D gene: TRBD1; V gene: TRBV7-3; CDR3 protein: CASSETGDQPQHF; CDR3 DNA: TGTGCCAGCAGCGAGACAGGGGATCAGCCCCAGCATTTT
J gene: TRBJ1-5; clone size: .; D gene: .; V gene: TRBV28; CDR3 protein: CASSPLGRYSNQPQHF; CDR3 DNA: TGTGCCAGCAGTCCACTCGGACGGTATAGCAATCAGCCCCAGCATTTT
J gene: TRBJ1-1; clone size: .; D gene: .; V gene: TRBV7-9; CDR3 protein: CASSLQENTEAFF; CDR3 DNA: TGTGCCAGCAGTTTACAGGAGAACACTGAAGCTTTCTTT
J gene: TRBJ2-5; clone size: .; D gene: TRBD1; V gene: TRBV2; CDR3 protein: CASSEDRGQETQYF; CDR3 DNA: TGTGCCAGCAGTGAAGACAGGGGTCAGGAGACCCAGTACTTC
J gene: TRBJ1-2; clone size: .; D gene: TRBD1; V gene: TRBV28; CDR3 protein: CASSSARDRVYGYTF; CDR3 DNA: TGTGCCAGCAGTTCCGCCCGGGACAGGGTCTATGGCTACACCTTC
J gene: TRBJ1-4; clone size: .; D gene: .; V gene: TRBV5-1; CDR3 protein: CASQGQYNEKLFF; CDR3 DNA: TGCGCCAGCCAGGGGCAGTATAATGAAAAACTGTTTTTT
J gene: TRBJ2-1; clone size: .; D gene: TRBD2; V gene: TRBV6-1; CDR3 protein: CALLKGLAGNNEQFF; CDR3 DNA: TGTGCCCTCCTAAAGGGACTAGCGGGAAACAATGAGCAGTTCTTC
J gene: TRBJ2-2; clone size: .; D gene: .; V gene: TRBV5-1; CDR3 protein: CASSLEQANTGELFF; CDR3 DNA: TGCGCCAGCAGCTTGGAACAGGCGAACACCGGGGAGCTGTTTTTT
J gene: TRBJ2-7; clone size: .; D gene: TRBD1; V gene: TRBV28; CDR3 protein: CASRGQNPSYEQYF; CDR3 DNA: TGTGCCAGCAGGGGACAGAACCCCTCCTACGAGCAGTACTTC
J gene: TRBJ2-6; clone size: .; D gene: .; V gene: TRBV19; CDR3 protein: CASSIISGANVLTF; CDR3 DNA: TGTGCCAGTAGTATAATTTCTGGGGCCAACGTCCTGACTTTC
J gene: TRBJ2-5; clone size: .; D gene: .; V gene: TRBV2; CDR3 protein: CASSIGNTEETQYF; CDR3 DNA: TGTGCCAGCAGTATCGGGAACACCGAAGAGACCCAGTACTTC
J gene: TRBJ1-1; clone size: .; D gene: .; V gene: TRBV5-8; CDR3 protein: CASSLDGQNTEAFF; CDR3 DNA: TGTGCCAGCAGCCTGGACGGACAGAACACTGAAGCTTTCTTT
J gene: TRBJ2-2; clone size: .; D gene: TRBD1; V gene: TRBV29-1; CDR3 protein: CSAQGVAGDTGELFF; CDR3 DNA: TGCAGCGCACAGGGGGTAGCTGGTGACACCGGGGAGCTGTTTTTT
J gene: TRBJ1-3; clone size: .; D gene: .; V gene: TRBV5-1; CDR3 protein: CASSLGQGQGNTIYF; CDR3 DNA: TGCGCCAGCAGCTTAGGTCAGGGGCAAGGAAACACCATATATTTT
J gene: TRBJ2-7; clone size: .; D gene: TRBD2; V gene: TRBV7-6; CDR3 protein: CASSSRGLAGSLSYEQYF; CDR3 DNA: TGTGCCAGCAGCTCTCGAGGACTAGCGGGCTCTCTATCCTACGAGCAGTACTTC
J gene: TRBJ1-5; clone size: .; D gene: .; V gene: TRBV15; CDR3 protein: CATSTLGEQLNQPQHF; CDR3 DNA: TGTGCCACCTCCACTCTAGGGGAACAACTCAATCAGCCCCAGCATTTT
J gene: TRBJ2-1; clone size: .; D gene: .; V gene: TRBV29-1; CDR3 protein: CSLTAGPSYNEQFF; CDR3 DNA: TGCAGCCTAACCGCGGGTCCTTCCTACAATGAGCAGTTCTTC
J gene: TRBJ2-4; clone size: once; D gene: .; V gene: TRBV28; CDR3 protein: CASTSPGAPNIQYF; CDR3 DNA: TGTGCCAGCACTTCTCCTGGGGCTCCAAACATTCAGTACTTC